In its sample, the clone carrying this T cell receptor beta chain was seen many times. The data belong to a study of CD8 T cells in Susac syndrome. In contrast to the negatively isolated CD8+ and CD4+ T cells, TEMRA cells were FACS-enriched. A quantity of about 0.45 to 1 ug RNA underwent reverse transcription using random hexamers. From the immunoSEQ multiplex PCR reads, TCRdb called clonotypes with MiXCR, one entry per CDR3 protein. The table shows 250,000 to 300,000 distinct CDR3 sequences, with around 89% occurring only once. The CDR3 sequence is 11 residues long. From germline, CDR1 is MNHEY and CDR2 SVGEGT. The V gene lost 2 bases and the J gene lost 7 bases, with 3 bases spanning the gap.

This TCR was recovered from a human donor with multiple sclerosis. The genes are TRBV6-2 or TRBV6-3 and TRBJ2-1; D ambiguous. The specimen sequenced was CD8+ T cells from PBMCs. The CDR3 DNA reads TGTGCCAGCAGTTACGGGAATGAGCAGTTCTTC. Amino acids: CASSYGNEQFF.